A single sample is the source of the 21 T cell receptor beta chains below, sequenced in a study of beta chain features in type 1 diabetes. Overall study results and limits: Across all four CD4+ subsets, people with type 1 diabetes showed modestly shorter TCRB CDR3s.

All of the isolated RNA was reverse transcribed, so expressed TCRB transcripts were sequenced. Clones were sequenced by immunoSEQ multiplex PCR, and TCRdb holds only the in-frame ones, with some missing. Of some 290,000 clones listed, roughly a quarter were seen once; the top ten hold approximately 0.011%. No cognate antigen is known for these TCRs. Material for sequencing was naive CD4+ T cells from blood. Source of these receptors: a woman in her 30s with type 1 diabetes.

The J gene is TRBJ1-2, the V gene TRBV28, with D unclear. Germline V lookup: CDR1 MDHEN, CDR2 SYDVKM. The CDR3 is 13 residues long. Trimming shortened V by 7 bases and J by 3 bases, and 12 bases separated the two germline ends. The CDR3, as DNA: TGTGCCAGCACCCAGGAGGTGGACTATGGCTACACCTTC. Its translation is CASTQEVDYGYTF.

This chain uses TRBV7-3 with TRBJ2-4; D uncertain. The CDR3 is 13 residues long. Germline CDR1 reads SGHTA; CDR2 reads FQGTGA. The V end lost 4 bases, the J end lost 13 bases, and 17 bases lay between the germline ends. CDR3 bases: TGTGCCAGCAGCTCCGCGCAGTTAGAGGCGCAGTACTTC. Its protein is CASSSAQLEAQYF.

This clone was observed a few times. This chain connects TRBV29-1 to TRBJ1-2; D might be TRBD1 (5 bases). V lost 2 bases and J 4 bases, leaving 5 bases between the germline ends. The CDR3 runs 11 residues. The V gene's germline CDR1 is SQVTM and CDR2 ANQGSEA. This CDR3 reads CSVERGYGYTF. For the CDR3, the DNA is TGCAGCGTTGAAAGGGGCTATGGCTACACCTTC.

CDR3 loop: CASSQGVGQGQETQYF. The CDR3 DNA reads TGCGCCAGCAGCCAAGGAGTAGGACAGGGCCAAGAGACCCAGTACTTC. The chain joins TRBV4-1 to TRBJ2-5; the match to TRBD1 covers 8 bases. V lost 1 base, J lost 1 base, and 5 bases stayed unmatched. Per germline, CDR1 MGHRA and CDR2 YSYEKL. CDR3 size: 16 residues.

The chain joins TRBV7-9 to TRBJ2-7; a possible D gene is TRBD1 (6 bases). Deletions cut 3 bases from V and 1 base from J, with 13 bases between. Germline CDR1 reads SEHNR; CDR2 reads FQNEAQ (reference sequence). The length of the CDR3 is 15 residues. Here the CDR3 reads CASSFVQGRSYEQYF. CDR3 DNA: TGTGCCAGCAGCTTTGTCCAGGGGAGATCCTACGAGCAGTACTTC.

The chain carries TRBV11-2 and TRBJ1-4; D might be TRBD1 (5 bases). V was shortened by 2 bases and J by 6 bases, with 13 bases between the two germline ends. Germline CDR1 reads SGHAT; CDR2 reads FQNNGV. The CDR3 runs to 15 residues. The CDR3 loop is CASSLSGAADEKLFF. CDR3 in DNA: TGTGCCAGCAGCTTAAGTGGGGCGGCGGATGAAAAACTGTTTTTT. Variable domain in full (rest from reference TRBV11-2 and TRBJ1-4): EAGVAQSPRYKIIEKRQSVAFWCNPISGHATLYWYQQILGQGPKLLIQFQNNGVVDDSQLPKDRFSAERLKGVDSTLKIQPAKLEDSAVYLCASSLSGAADEKLFFGSGTQLSVL.

CDR3 DNA: TGTGCCAGCAGCTTAGCGGGAGCCTACAATGAGCAGTTCTTC. As protein: CASSLAGAYNEQFF. V and J are TRBV7-2 and TRBJ2-1; D might be TRBD2 (5 bases). The CDR3 covers 14 residues. With 0 bases removed from V and 2 bases from J, the gap between germline ends came to 5 bases. Germline-derived CDR1 and CDR2 are SGHTA and FQGNSA.

This clone turned up a few times. V gene TRBV14 combines with J gene TRBJ2-4; no clear D gene. The CDR3 spans 11 residues. CDR1 and CDR2 from the germline V gene are SGHDN and FVKESK. Between the trimmed V and J ends, which lost 1 base and 9 bases, there was a span of 4 bases. CDR3 sequence: CASSQAIIQYF. The CDR3 DNA reads as TGTGCCAGCAGCCAAGCTATCATTCAGTACTTC.

The genes are TRBV28 and TRBJ1-2; 8 bases map to TRBD1. The CDR3 spans 13 residues. The V segment lost 8 bases and the J segment 8 bases; nucleotides outside the gene matches: 10. The germline V gene has CDR1 MDHEN and CDR2 SYDVKM. CDR3 DNA sequence: TGTGCCAGCGGGTATGACAGGGGAGCCGGCTACACCTTC. Translated, it gives CASGYDRGAGYTF.

The rearrangement uses TRBV6-1 and TRBJ2-7; TRBD1 agrees at 7 bases. The CDR3 loop spans 12 amino acids. CDR1 MNHNS and CDR2 SASEGT come from the germline V gene. V trimming: 6 bases; J trimming: 6 bases; junction bases outside the gene matches: 5. The CDR3 is CASSFDRAEQYF. For the CDR3, the DNA is TGTGCCAGCAGCTTCGACAGGGCCGAGCAGTACTTC.

The rearrangement joins TRBV29-1 to TRBJ1-1, with TRBD1 identical over 7 bases. J gave up 1 base and V 0 bases, and 8 bases lay outside the gene matches. The CDR3 is 16 amino acids. The V gene's germline CDR1 is SQVTM and CDR2 ANQGSEA. The CDR3 region is CSVEDPTGSTNTEAFF. The CDR3 nucleotides are TGCAGCGTTGAAGACCCGACAGGGTCAACGAACACTGAAGCTTTCTTT.

The chain links TRBV4-2 to TRBJ1-1; D remains ambiguous. Germline assignment: CDR1 LGHNA and CDR2 YNFKEQ. The CDR3 extends over 14 amino acids. The V gene lost 0 bases and the J gene lost 6 bases, with 11 bases spanning the gap. The CDR3 here is CASSQDVRSSEAFF. In DNA, the CDR3 is TGTGCCAGCAGCCAAGATGTGAGATCTTCTGAAGCTTTCTTT.

Only a few counts were recorded for this clone. The rearrangement joins TRBV2 to TRBJ1-5, with 8 bases that match TRBD1. The CDR3 totals 13 residues. From germline, CDR1 is SNHLY and CDR2 FYNNEI. The junction had 2 bases not matched to a gene; V was cut back by 6 bases and J by 4 bases. CDR3 DNA: TGTGCCAGCAGCGACAGGGGAAATCAGCCCCAGCATTTT. This codes for CASSDRGNQPQHF.

The table lists this clone with a few counts. The chain links TRBV5-4 to TRBJ2-4; TRBD2 is a possible D gene (5 bases). CDR1 is SGHNT and CDR2 is YYREEE in the germline V gene (reference sequence). The CDR3 is 15 residues long. Trimming pared 4 bases from V and 0 bases from J, leaving 11 bases between. This CDR3 reads CASSPGKLAKNIQYF. The DNA of the CDR3 is TGTGCCAGCAGCCCCGGGAAACTAGCCAAAAACATTCAGTACTTC. Complete variable domain (other parts from reference TRBV5-4 and TRBJ2-4): ETGVTQSPTHLIKTRGQQVTLRCSSQSGHNTVSWYQQALGQGPQFIFQYYREEENGRGNFPPRFSGLQFPNYSSELNVNALELDDSALYLCASSPGKLAKNIQYFGAGTRLSVL.

The chain combines TRBV7-2 with TRBJ1-2, with a possible D match to TRBD1 (6 bases). Trimming removed 1 base at V and 3 bases at J, with 12 bases between. CDR3 length: 15 residues. Germline CDR1 and CDR2: SGHTA and FQGNSA. As DNA, the CDR3 is TGTGCCAGCAGCTTAGACAGGGATCTTGACTATGGCTACACCTTC. This encodes CASSLDRDLDYGYTF. Full variable domain (missing parts from reference TRBV7-2 and TRBJ1-2): GAGVSQSPSNKVTEKGKDVELRCDPISGHTALYWYRQSLGQGLEFLIYFQGNSAPDKSGLPSDRFSAERTGGSVSTLTIQRTQQEDSAVYLCASSLDRDLDYGYTFGSGTRLTVV.

The V call is TRBV5-1, the J call TRBJ2-1; the D gene is possibly TRBD2 (5 bases). CDR1 and CDR2 from the germline V gene are SGHRS and YFSETQ. The CDR3 spans 13 residues. Deletions cut 4 bases from V and 6 bases from J, with 11 bases between. The CDR3 protein is CASSPTGSNEQFF. The CDR3, as DNA: TGCGCCAGCAGCCCCACGGGGAGCAATGAGCAGTTCTTC.

This clone turned up a few times. The V gene is TRBV15, the J gene TRBJ1-5; D is unresolved. The V gene's germline CDR1 is LNHNV and CDR2 YYDKDF (reference sequence). The CDR3 is 14 residues long. The V gene lost 1 base and the J gene lost 5 bases, with 9 bases spanning the gap. The CDR3 region is CATSRGRGYQPQHF. The CDR3 DNA reads as TGTGCCACCAGCAGAGGTCGGGGATATCAGCCCCAGCATTTT.

J is TRBJ2-1 and V is TRBV9; possibly TRBD1 for D (6 bases). V lost 0 bases and J 6 bases, leaving 13 bases between the germline ends. The germline gives CDR1 SGDLS, CDR2 YYNGEE. CDR3 length: 15 amino acids. CDR3: CASSVGAGVANEQFF. The CDR3 coding sequence is TGTGCCAGCAGCGTAGGGGCAGGGGTTGCCAATGAGCAGTTCTTC. The entire variable domain, with the rest obtained from reference TRBV9 and TRBJ2-1, is as follows: DSGVTQTPKHLITATGQRVTLRCSPRSGDLSVYWYQQSLDQGLQFLIQYYNGEERAKGNILERFSAQQFPDLHSELNLSSLELGDSALYFCASSVGAGVANEQFFGPGTRLTVL.

This clone showed up just a few times. Other nucleotide sequences from this sample produce the same CDR3. V is TRBV18 and J is TRBJ2-1, with 12 bases that match TRBD2. CDR3 size: 15 residues. Germline loops: CDR1 KGHSH, CDR2 LQKENI. V gave up 2 bases and J gave up 4 bases; unmatched junction bases: 0. CDR3 in DNA: TGTGCCAGCTCACCAGGGACTAGCGGGTACAATGAGCAGTTCTTC. Its translation: CASSPGTSGYNEQFF.

The chain employs TRBV29-1 and TRBJ2-7; D perhaps matches TRBD2 (7 bases). There are 14 residues in the CDR3. Germline CDR1 is SQVTM and CDR2 is ANQGSEA. Trimming removed 3 bases at V and 3 bases at J, with 15 bases between. The CDR3 DNA sequence: TGCAGCGTTGAGGGGGGGCCAGGGTACTACGAGCAGTACTTC. It yields the protein CSVEGGPGYYEQYF.

The CDR3 loop reads CASSLAGLAGGADTQYF. Written as DNA, the CDR3 is TGCGCCAGCAGCTTGGCCGGGCTAGCGGGAGGTGCAGATACGCAGTATTTT. J is TRBJ2-3 and V is TRBV5-1; 11 nucleotides match TRBD2. The CDR3 contains 17 residues. With V trimmed by 0 bases and J by 4 bases, 7 bases remained unmatched. Germline loops: CDR1 SGHRS, CDR2 YFSETQ. Together with reference TRBV5-1 and TRBJ2-3, the CDR3 gives the full variable domain: KAGVTQTPRYLIKTRGQQVTLSCSPISGHRSVSWYQQTPGQGLQFLFEYFSETQRNKGNFPGRFSGRQFSNSRSEMNVSTLELGDSALYLCASSLAGLAGGADTQYFGPGTRLTVL.